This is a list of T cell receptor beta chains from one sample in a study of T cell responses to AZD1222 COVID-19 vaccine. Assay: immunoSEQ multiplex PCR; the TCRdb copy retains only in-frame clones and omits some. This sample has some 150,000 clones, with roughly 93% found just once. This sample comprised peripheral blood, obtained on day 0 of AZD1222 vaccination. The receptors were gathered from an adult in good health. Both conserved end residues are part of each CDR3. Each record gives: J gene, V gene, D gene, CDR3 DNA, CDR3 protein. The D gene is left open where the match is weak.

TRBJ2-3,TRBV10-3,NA,TGTGCCACCCTGTCCCTCTACACAGATACGCAGTATTTT,CATLSLYTDTQYF
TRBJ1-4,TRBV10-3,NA,TGTGCCATCTCGGACAGCATTAATGAAAAACTGTTTTTT,CAISDSINEKLFF
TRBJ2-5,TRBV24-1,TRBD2,TGTGCCACCAGTGACCCTAGCGGGGCGCAAGAGACCCAGTACTTC,CATSDPSGAQETQYF
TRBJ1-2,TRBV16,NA,TGTGCCAGCAGAAAGGACGGGAACTATGGCTACACCTTC,CASRKDGNYGYTF
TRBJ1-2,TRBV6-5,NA,TGTGCCAGCAGACCCAACTCAGGGAGAGGCTACACCTTC,CASRPNSGRGYTF
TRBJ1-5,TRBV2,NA,TGTGCCAGCTCCCGAGGCCCGGACACTACTCAGCCCCAGCATTTT,CASSRGPDTTQPQHF
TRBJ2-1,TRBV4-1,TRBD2,TGCGCCAGCAGCCAAGATATGGGGGGGACTGAGCAGTTCTTC,CASSQDMGGTEQFF
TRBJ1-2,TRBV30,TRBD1,TGTGCCTGGCACCGGGACAGGCCCTATGGCTACACCTTC,CAWHRDRPYGYTF
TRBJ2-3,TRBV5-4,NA,TGTGCCACCCGATCGGGGCCAGATACGCAGTATTTT,CATRSGPDTQYF
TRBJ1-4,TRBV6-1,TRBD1,TGTGCCAGCAGTGAAGGACAGGGTTGGGGGGAAAAACTGTTTTTT,CASSEGQGWGEKLFF
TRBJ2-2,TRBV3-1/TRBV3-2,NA,TGTGCCAGCAGCCCGACCCTCACAGGCGGGTACACCGGGGAGCTGTTTTTT,CASSPTLTGGYTGELFF